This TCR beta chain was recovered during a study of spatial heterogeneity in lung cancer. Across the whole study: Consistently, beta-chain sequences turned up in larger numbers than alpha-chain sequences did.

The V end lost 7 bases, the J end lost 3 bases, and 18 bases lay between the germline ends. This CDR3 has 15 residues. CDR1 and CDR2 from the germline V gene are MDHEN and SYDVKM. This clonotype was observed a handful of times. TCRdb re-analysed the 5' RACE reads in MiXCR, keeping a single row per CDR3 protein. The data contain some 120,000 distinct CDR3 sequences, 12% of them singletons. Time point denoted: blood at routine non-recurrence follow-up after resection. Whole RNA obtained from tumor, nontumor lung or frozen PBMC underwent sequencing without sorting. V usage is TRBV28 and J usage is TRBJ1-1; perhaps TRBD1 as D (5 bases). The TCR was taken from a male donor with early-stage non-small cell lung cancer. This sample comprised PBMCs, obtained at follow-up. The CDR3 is CASTYHGARDTEAFF. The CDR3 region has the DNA TGTGCCAGCACCTACCATGGGGCTCGGGACACTGAAGCTTTCTTT. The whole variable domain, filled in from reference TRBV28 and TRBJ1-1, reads DVKVTQSSRYLVKRTGEKVFLECVQDMDHENMFWYRQDPGLGLRLIYFSYDVKMKEKGDIPEGYSVSREKKERFSLILESASTNQTSMYLCASTYHGARDTEAFFGQGTRLTVV.